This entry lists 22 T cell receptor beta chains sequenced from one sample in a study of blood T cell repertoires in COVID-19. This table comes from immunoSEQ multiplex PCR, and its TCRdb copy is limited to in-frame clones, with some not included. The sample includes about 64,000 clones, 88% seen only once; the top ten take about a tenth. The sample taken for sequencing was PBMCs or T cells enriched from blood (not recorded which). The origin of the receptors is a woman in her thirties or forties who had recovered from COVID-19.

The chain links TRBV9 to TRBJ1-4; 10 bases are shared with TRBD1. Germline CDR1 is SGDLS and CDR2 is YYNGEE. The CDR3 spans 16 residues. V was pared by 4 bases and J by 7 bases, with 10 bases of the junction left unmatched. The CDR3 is CASSQTSGTGVEKLFF. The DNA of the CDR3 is TGTGCCAGCAGCCAAACGAGCGGGACAGGGGTTGAAAAACTGTTTTTT.

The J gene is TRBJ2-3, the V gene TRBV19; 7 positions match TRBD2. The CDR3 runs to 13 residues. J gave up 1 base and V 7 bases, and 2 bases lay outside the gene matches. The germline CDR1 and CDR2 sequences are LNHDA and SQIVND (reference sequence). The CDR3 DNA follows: TGTGCCAGTAAAACTAGCGGCACAGATACGCAGTATTTT. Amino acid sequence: CASKTSGTDTQYF.

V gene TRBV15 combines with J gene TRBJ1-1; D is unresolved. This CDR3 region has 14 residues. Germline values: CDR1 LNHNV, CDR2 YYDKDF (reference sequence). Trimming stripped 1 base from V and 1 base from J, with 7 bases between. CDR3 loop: CATSRAQSNTEAFF. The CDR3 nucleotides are TGTGCCACCAGCAGAGCACAGTCGAACACTGAAGCTTTCTTT.

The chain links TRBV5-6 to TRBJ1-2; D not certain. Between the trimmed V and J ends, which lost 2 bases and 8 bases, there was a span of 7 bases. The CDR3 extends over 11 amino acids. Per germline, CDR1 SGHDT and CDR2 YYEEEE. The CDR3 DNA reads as TGTGCCAGCAGCTTAAATGCGGGCTACACCTTC. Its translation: CASSLNAGYTF. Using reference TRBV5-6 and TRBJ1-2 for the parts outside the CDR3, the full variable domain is DAGVTQSPTHLIKTRGQQVTLRCSPKSGHDTVSWYQQALGQGPQFIFQYYEEEERQRGNFPDRFSGHQFPNYSSELNVNALLLGDSALYLCASSLNAGYTFGSGTRLTVV.

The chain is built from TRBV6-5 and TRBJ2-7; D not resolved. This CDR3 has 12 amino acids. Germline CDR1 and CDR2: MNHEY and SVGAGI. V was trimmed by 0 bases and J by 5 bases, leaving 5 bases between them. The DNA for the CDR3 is TGTGCCAGCAGTTACTCGCCTAACGAGCAGTACTTC. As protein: CASSYSPNEQYF.

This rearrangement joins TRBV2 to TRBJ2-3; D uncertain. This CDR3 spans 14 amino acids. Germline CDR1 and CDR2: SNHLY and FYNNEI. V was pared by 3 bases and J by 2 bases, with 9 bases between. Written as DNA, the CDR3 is TGTGCCAGCAGTGATGGCCAGGTCACAGATACGCAGTATTTT. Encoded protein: CASSDGQVTDTQYF.

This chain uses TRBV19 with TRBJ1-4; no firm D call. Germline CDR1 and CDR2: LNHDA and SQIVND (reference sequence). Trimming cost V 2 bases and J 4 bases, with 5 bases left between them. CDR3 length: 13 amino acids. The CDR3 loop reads CASSILNNEKLFF. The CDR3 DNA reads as TGTGCCAGTAGTATACTTAATAATGAAAAACTGTTTTTT. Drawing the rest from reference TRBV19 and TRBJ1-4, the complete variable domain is DGGITQSPKYLFRKEGQNVTLSCEQNLNHDAMYWYRQDPGQGLRLIYYSQIVNDFQKGDIAEGYSVSREKKESFPLTVTSAQKNPTAFYLCASSILNNEKLFFGSGTQLSVL.

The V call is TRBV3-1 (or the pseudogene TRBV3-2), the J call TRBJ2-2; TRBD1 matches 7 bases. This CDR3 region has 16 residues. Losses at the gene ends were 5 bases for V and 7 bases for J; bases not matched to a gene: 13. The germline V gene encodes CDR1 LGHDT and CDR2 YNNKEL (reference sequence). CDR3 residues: CASSSRDRVSDGELFF. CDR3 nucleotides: TGTGCCAGCAGCTCTCGCGACAGGGTCTCTGACGGGGAGCTGTTTTTT.

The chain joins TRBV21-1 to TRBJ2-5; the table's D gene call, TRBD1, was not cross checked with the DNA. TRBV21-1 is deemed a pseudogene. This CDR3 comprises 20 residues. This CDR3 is CASLSAPGTGGQTTQETQYF. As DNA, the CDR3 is TGTGCCAGCCTATCAGCACCGGGGACAGGGGGACAGACAACCCAAGAGACCCAGTACTTC.

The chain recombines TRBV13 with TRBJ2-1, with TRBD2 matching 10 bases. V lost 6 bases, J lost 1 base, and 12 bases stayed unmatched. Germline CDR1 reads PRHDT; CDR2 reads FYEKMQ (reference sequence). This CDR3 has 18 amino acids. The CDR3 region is CASSHLVSSGGSYNEQFF. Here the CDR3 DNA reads TGTGCCAGCAGTCATCTTGTGAGTAGCGGGGGGTCCTACAATGAGCAGTTCTTC.

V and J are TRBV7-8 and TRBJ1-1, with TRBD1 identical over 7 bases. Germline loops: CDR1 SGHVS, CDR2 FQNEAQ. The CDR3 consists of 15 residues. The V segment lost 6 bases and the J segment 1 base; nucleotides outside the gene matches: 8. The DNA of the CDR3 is TGTGCCAGCAGGAAAGGGGGCTTACAGAACACTGAAGCTTTCTTT. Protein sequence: CASRKGGLQNTEAFF.

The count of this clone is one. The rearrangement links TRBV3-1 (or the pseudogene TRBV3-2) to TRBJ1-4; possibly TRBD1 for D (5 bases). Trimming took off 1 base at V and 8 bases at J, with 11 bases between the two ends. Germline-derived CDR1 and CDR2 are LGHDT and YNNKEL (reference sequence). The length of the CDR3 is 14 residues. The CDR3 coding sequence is TGTGCCAGCAGCCAAGGGACAAGGACCGAAAAACTGTTTTTT. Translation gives CASSQGTRTEKLFF.

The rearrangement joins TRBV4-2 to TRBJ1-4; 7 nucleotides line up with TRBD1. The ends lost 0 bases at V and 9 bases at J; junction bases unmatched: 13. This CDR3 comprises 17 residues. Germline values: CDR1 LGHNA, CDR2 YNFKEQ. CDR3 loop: CASSQEGTEAAGKKLFF. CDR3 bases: TGTGCCAGCAGCCAAGAAGGGACAGAAGCCGCGGGTAAAAAACTGTTTTTT.

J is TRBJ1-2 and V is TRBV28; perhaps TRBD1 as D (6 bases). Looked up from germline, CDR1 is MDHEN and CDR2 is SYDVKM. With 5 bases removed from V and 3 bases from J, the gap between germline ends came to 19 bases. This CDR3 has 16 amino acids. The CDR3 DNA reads TGTGCCAGCAGTCCTCCTGGGGGGGGGCGAGACTATGGCTACACCTTC. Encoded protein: CASSPPGGGRDYGYTF.

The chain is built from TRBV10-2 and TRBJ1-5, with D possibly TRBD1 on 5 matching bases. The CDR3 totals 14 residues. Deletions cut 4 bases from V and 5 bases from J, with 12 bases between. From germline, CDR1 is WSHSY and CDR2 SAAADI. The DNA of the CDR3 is TGCGCCAGCAGTGCCGGCCAGGGCTATCAGCCCCAGCATTTT. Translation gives CASSAGQGYQPQHF.

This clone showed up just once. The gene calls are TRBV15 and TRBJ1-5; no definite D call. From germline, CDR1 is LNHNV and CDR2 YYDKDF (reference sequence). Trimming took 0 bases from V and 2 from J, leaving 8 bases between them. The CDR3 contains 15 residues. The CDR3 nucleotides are TGTGCCACCAGCAGAGATAGAATTCGCAATCAGCCCCAGCATTTT. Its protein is CATSRDRIRNQPQHF.

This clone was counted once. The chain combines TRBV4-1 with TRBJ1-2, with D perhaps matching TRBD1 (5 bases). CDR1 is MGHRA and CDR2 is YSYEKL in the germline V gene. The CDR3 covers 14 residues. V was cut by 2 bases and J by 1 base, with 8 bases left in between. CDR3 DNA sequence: TGCGCCAGCAGCCAATTCGACAGTAACTATGGCTACACCTTC. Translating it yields CASSQFDSNYGYTF.

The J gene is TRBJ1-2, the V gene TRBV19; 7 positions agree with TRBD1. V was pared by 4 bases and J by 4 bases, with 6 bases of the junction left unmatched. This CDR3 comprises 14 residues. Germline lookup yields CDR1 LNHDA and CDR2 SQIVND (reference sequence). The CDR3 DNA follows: TGTGCCAGTAGTAGGGACAGACTTTTCTATGGCTACACCTTC. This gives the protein CASSRDRLFYGYTF.

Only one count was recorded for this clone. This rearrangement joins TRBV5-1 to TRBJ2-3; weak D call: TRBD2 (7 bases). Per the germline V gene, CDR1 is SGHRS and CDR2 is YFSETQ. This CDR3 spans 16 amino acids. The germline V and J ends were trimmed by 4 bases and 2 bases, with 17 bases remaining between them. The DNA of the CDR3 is TGCGCCAGCAGCGGAGATCGGGGGGCCTTCACAGATACGCAGTATTTT. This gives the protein CASSGDRGAFTDTQYF.

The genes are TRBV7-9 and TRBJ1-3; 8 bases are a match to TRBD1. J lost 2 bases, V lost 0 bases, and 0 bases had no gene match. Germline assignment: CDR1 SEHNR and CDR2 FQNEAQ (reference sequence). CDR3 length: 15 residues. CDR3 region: CASSLATGAGNTIYF. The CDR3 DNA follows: TGTGCCAGCAGCTTAGCGACAGGGGCTGGAAACACCATATATTTT.

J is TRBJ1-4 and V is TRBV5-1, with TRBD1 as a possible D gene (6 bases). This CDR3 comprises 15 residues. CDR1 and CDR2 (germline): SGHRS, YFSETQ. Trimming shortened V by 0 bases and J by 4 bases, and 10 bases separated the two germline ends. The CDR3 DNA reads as TGCGCCAGCAGCTTGGGGTTCAGGGGTAATGAAAAACTGTTTTTT. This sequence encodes CASSLGFRGNEKLFF.

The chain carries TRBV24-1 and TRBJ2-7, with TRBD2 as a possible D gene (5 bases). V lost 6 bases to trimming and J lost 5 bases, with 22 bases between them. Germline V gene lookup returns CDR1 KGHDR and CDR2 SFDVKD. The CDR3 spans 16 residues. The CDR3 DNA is TGTGCCACCAGTACCTCCGGGAATGTAATCCCCCACGAGCAGTACTTC. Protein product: CATSTSGNVIPHEQYF.